The clone carrying this T cell receptor beta chain was counted ten times or more. TCRdb called the reads again in MiXCR, with one record for every CDR3 protein. The table has 200,000 to 300,000 distinct CDR3 sequences, around 30% seen once. The data originate from a study of kidney transplant recipient with SARS-CoV-2 infection. The sample in question was a blood sample, obtained at baseline and between days 110 and 120 from a kidney transplant recipient. The receptor was derived from a young adult male patient who had COVID-19 and was a kidney transplant recipient. Some T cells may be transferred from the graft donor.

The CDR3 here is CATSAGPNQPQHF. The CDR3, as DNA: TGTGCCACCAGTGCTGGGCCCAATCAGCCCCAGCATTTT. V is TRBV24-1 and J is TRBJ1-5; no reliable D call. With 5 bases removed from V and 3 bases from J, the gap between germline ends came to 7 bases. The germline gives CDR1 KGHDR, CDR2 SFDVKD. There are 13 residues in the CDR3.